The rows below give T cell receptor beta chains drawn from one sample of a study of regulatory T cells in long-lasting Graves disease. TCRdb re-derived calls from the multiplex PCR reads in MiXCR, one entry per CDR3 protein. The table has some 450,000 distinct CDR3 sequences, around 15% seen once. This sample was also put to use in a study of T cells in Graves' hyperthyroidism and ophthalmopathy.

The input for sequencing was peripheral blood mononuclear cells (PBMCs), taken at new diagnosis, from a patient treated with antithyroid drugs. Receptors were obtained from a young woman with Graves disease. CDR3s include the opening cysteine and the closing phenylalanine or tryptophan. A D gene is named only where the DNA matches it firmly. Not every row has a clone size; where given, it reads once, few, many or a size class.

d_gene	j_gene	abundance	v_gene	CDR3aa	CDR3nt
.	TRBJ1-2	.	TRBV7-6	CASSAGNDGYTF	TGTGCCAGCAGCGCAGGTAACGATGGCTACACCTTC
TRBD1	TRBJ1-2	many	TRBV11-2	CASTSIRQGPKPNYGYTF	TGTGCCAGCACCTCTATCCGACAGGGCCCTAAACCTAACTATGGCTACACCTTC
.	TRBJ2-1	many	TRBV11-2	CASSSSWSSYNEQFF	TGTGCCAGCAGCTCGAGTTGGAGCTCCTACAATGAGCAGTTCTTC
.	TRBJ2-5	few	TRBV5-1	CASSYGVRETQYF	TGCGCCAGCAGCTATGGGGTCAGAGAGACCCAGTACTTC
.	TRBJ1-1	.	TRBV10-3	CAIRSDGGRTEAFF	TGTGCCATCAGATCGGACGGGGGAAGAACTGAAGCTTTCTTT
.	TRBJ2-1	few	TRBV4-1	CASSQDTLSSYNEQFF	TGCGCCAGCAGCCAAGATACCTTAAGCTCCTACAATGAGCAGTTCTTC
.	TRBJ2-1	.	TRBV11-3	CASSVESPGLQYNEQFF	TGTGCCAGCAGCGTAGAATCCCCGGGACTGCAATACAATGAGCAGTTCTTC
.	TRBJ1-1	few	TRBV15	CATSIGTGTFSSEAFF	TGTGCCACCAGCATAGGGACCGGGACATTTTCTTCTGAAGCTTTCTTT
TRBD2	TRBJ2-1	many	TRBV10-3	CAISALSGRANEQFF	TGTGCCATCAGCGCGCTTAGCGGGAGGGCCAATGAGCAGTTCTTC
.	TRBJ2-1	few	TRBV19	CASSINQNEQFF	TGTGCCAGTAGTATTAATCAGAATGAGCAGTTCTTC
.	TRBJ2-2	.	TRBV5-1	CASSLGGANTGELFF	TGCGCCAGCAGCTTGGGGGGAGCGAACACCGGGGAGCTGTTTTTT
.	TRBJ2-3	many	TRBV20-1	CSASGQGEADTQYF	TGCAGTGCTTCGGGGCAGGGTGAGGCAGATACGCAGTATTTT
.	TRBJ2-2	many	TRBV20-1	CSARGQNTGELFF	TGCAGTGCTAGAGGGCAGAACACCGGGGAGCTGTTTTTT
.	TRBJ2-5	.	TRBV27	CASSNDAEETQYF	TGTGCCAGCAGTAACGACGCCGAAGAGACCCAGTACTTC
.	TRBJ2-7	few	TRBV28	CASSITGPIYEQYF	TGTGCCAGCAGTATAACAGGGCCGATCTACGAGCAGTACTTC
.	TRBJ1-2	many	TRBV3-1	CASSRRAVSDGYTF	TGTGCCAGCTCACGCAGGGCAGTAAGCGATGGCTACACCTTC
.	TRBJ1-1	many	TRBV5-1	CASSEANTEAFF	TGTGCCAGCAGCGAAGCCAACACTGAAGCTTTCTTT
TRBD1	TRBJ2-5	.	TRBV5-1	CASSGTGGPETQYF	TGCGCCAGCAGCGGTACAGGGGGGCCGGAGACCCAGTACTTC
.	TRBJ2-7	.	TRBV6-2/TRBV6-3	CASSLLSGSSYEQYF	TGTGCCAGCAGTCTTCTAAGTGGTTCCTCCTACGAGCAGTACTTC
.	TRBJ1-1	many	TRBV7-8	CASSLVIGNTEAFF	TGTGCCAGCAGCTTAGTGATAGGGAACACTGAAGCTTTCTTT
TRBD1	TRBJ1-5	few	TRBV19	CASRSTGYSNQPQHF	TGTGCCAGTAGGTCGACAGGGTATAGCAATCAGCCCCAGCATTTT
.	TRBJ1-6	.	TRBV20-1	CSARVGVSSPLHF	TGCAGTGCTAGAGTGGGGGTTAGTTCACCCCTCCACTTT
TRBD2	TRBJ2-1	many	TRBV6-1	CASSEAQRASGRGNEQFF	TGTGCCAGCAGTGAAGCGCAAAGAGCTAGCGGGAGGGGCAATGAGCAGTTCTTC
TRBD2	TRBJ2-1	few	TRBV20-1	CSARDLGGTSGRYEQFF	TGCAGTGCTAGAGATCTCGGCGGGACTAGCGGGAGGTATGAGCAGTTCTTC
.	TRBJ2-7	many	TRBV12-3/TRBV12-4	CASSLARRGYEQYF	TGTGCCAGCAGTTTAGCGAGGCGGGGTTACGAGCAGTACTTC
TRBD1	TRBJ2-1	many	TRBV5-6	CASSLSDRVNEQFF	TGTGCCAGCAGCTTATCCGACAGGGTCAATGAGCAGTTCTTC
TRBD2	TRBJ2-3	many	TRBV7-8	CASSLLAGGTTDTQYF	TGTGCCAGCAGCCTACTAGCGGGAGGGACCACAGATACGCAGTATTTT
.	TRBJ2-1	many	TRBV12-3/TRBV12-4	CASSHTSLGYVQFF	TGTGCCAGCAGTCATACTTCTCTAGGGTATGTGCAGTTCTTC
.	TRBJ2-3	medium-sized	TRBV6-1	CASKWEPGADTQYF	TGTGCCAGCAAGTGGGAGCCCGGCGCAGATACGCAGTATTTT
TRBD1	TRBJ1-2	few	TRBV20-1	CSARPQGTGGDGYTF	TGCAGTGCTAGACCACAGGGGACAGGGGGCGATGGCTACACCTTC
TRBD2	TRBJ2-3	many	TRBV7-3	CASSFGTSGMSTDTQYF	TGTGCCAGCAGCTTTGGGACTAGCGGGATGAGCACAGATACGCAGTATTTT
TRBD2	TRBJ2-2	many	TRBV29-1	CSVEGAGGGVGELFF	TGCAGCGTTGAAGGCGCGGGAGGTGGTGTCGGGGAGCTGTTTTTT
.	TRBJ2-7	.	TRBV4-1	CASSETASGRTYEQYF	TGCGCCAGCAGCGAAACCGCCAGCGGCCGCACCTACGAGCAGTACTTC
.	TRBJ2-7	many	TRBV3-1	CASSQGRGVGAHEQYF	TGTGCCAGCAGCCAAGGTAGAGGCGTCGGGGCCCACGAGCAGTACTTC
.	TRBJ1-5	many	TRBV28	CASSSGGLNQPQHF	TGTGCCAGCAGTTCCGGTGGCCTCAATCAGCCCCAGCATTTT
.	TRBJ2-7	many	TRBV25-1	CASSEYGENGQYF	TGTGCCAGCAGTGAATATGGAGAAAACGGGCAGTACTTC
.	TRBJ2-7	.	TRBV5-6	CASVNGRTGRYEQYF	TGTGCCAGCGTCAACGGACGGACCGGGAGATACGAGCAGTACTTC
.	TRBJ1-1	many	TRBV5-1	CASSLEQGRPEAFF	TGCGCCAGCAGCTTGGAACAGGGAAGGCCTGAAGCTTTCTTT
TRBD1	TRBJ2-3	many	TRBV5-4	CASSFGTETDTQYF	TGTGCCAGCAGCTTCGGGACAGAGACAGATACGCAGTATTTT
.	TRBJ1-1	many	TRBV7-2	CASSSAGQLNTEAFF	TGTGCCAGCAGCTCCGCGGGACAACTGAACACTGAAGCTTTCTTT
.	TRBJ2-2	many	TRBV4-1	CASSRNSDTGELFF	TGTGCCAGCAGCCGTAACAGCGACACCGGGGAGCTGTTTTTT
.	TRBJ1-6	.	TRBV19	CASSIRGAAKGHRSSYNSPLHF	TGTGCCAGTAGTATTCGCGGGGCTGCAAAGGGGCACCGAAGCTCCTATAATTCACCCCTCCACTTT
.	TRBJ1-1	.	TRBV13	CASSFPLNQVTNTEAFF	TGTGCCAGCAGCTTCCCTCTCAACCAGGTGACGAACACTGAAGCTTTCTTT
.	TRBJ2-7	many	TRBV18	CASSPDTYEQYF	TGTGCCAGCTCACCTGACACCTACGAGCAGTACTTC
.	TRBJ2-3	few	TRBV27	CATQFIKGDTQYF	TGTGCCACCCAGTTTATCAAGGGGGATACGCAGTATTTT
.	TRBJ2-7	many	TRBV11-2	CASSLDAPYEQYF	TGTGCCAGCAGCTTAGATGCACCCTACGAGCAGTACTTC
TRBD2	TRBJ2-5	.	TRBV12-5	CASGGLAGGWQETQYF	TGTGCTAGTGGGGGACTAGCGGGAGGGTGGCAAGAGACCCAGTACTTC
.	TRBJ2-7	many	TRBV27	CASSLGEGSYEQYF	TGTGCCAGCAGTTTAGGTGAGGGATCCTACGAGCAGTACTTC
TRBD2	TRBJ2-1	many	TRBV20-1	CSAAAGPYNEQFF	TGCAGTGCCGCAGCGGGACCATACAATGAGCAGTTCTTC